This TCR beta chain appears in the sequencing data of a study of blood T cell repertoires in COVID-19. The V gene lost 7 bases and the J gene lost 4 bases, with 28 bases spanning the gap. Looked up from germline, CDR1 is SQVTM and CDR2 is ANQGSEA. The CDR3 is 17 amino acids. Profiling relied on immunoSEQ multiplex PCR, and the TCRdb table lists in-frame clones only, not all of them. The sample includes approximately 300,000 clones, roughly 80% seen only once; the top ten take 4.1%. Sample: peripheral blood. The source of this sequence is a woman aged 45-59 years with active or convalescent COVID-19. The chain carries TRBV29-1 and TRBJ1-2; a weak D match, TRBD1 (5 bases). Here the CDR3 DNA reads TGCAGCGCTGAGGAGTTGTTGCGTCAGGGAAATTTCTATGGCTACACCTTC. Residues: CSAEELLRQGNFYGYTF.